Each of the 11 T cell receptor beta chains below was sequenced from the same sample in a study of human T cells and chemical hapten exposure (TCRdb year 2021). What the time point label conveys for this sample: patch test 3, about 24 weeks after DPC sensitization. What the treatment or condition label conveys for this sample: therapeutic diphenylcyclopropenone sensitization with weekly scalp DPC. Receptors were amplified or captured by RACE. Instrument used: NextSeq 500. TCRdb applied fastp at Q25 and MiXCR to the public reads, then kept only in-frame beta chains. All rows with the same CDR3 protein become a single entry with the most common DNA and genes. The sample has more than 85,000 distinct CDR3 sequences on record, 34% of them singletons. The ten biggest clones cover about 2.7% of the sample. The sequenced sample was whole blood, obtained in connection with sensitization to the hapten diphenylcyclopropenone (DPC). These receptors came from a man aged 35 to 55 with alopecia areata. Some clones in this sample may be carry-over from other donors' samples.

This rearrangement joins TRBV20-1 to TRBJ1-2; no definite D call. V dropped 0 bases and J dropped 8 bases, with 10 bases sitting between them. This CDR3 spans 12 amino acids. Germline V gene lookup returns CDR1 DFQATT and CDR2 SNEGSKA (reference sequence). For the CDR3, the DNA is TGCAGTGCTAGAGATCTACGTAACGGCTACACCTTC. Its protein is CSARDLRNGYTF.

The rearrangement links TRBV24-1 to TRBJ2-1; D possibly corresponds to TRBD2 (5 bases). The CDR3 contains 13 residues. V was clipped by 1 base and J by 14 bases, with 14 bases between them. Germline V lookup: CDR1 KGHDR, CDR2 SFDVKD. The CDR3 DNA follows: TGTGCCACCAGTGATTTCAGGAGGCATCAGGAGTTCTTC. Translating gives CATSDFRRHQEFF.

The table lists this clonotype with a few counts. The CDR3 bases are TGTGCCAGCAGCCAAGAGGGCGTATCAGATACGCAGTATTTT. This gives the protein CASSQEGVSDTQYF. V gene TRBV3-1 combines with J gene TRBJ2-3; D gene unclear. Germline V gene data show CDR1 as LGHDT and CDR2 as YNNKEL (reference sequence). This CDR3 is built from 14 residues. Trimming removed 0 bases from V and 4 bases from J, with 8 bases in between.

This rearrangement joins TRBV20-1 to TRBJ2-1; 7 bases agree with TRBD2. There are 19 residues in the CDR3. From germline, CDR1 is DFQATT and CDR2 SNEGSKA (reference sequence). J was trimmed by 1 base and V by 0 bases; bases with no gene match: 15. CDR3: CSARDVRAAGVRSYNEQFF. The CDR3 bases are TGCAGTGCTAGAGATGTTAGGGCGGCGGGAGTTAGGTCCTACAATGAGCAGTTCTTC.

This clonotype was seen only a few times. V gene TRBV12-3 or TRBV12-4 combines with J gene TRBJ2-7; D may match TRBD1 or TRBD2 (5 bases each). Deletions cut 6 bases from V and 5 bases from J, with 11 bases between. This CDR3 spans 12 amino acids. Here the CDR3 DNA reads TGTGCCAGCAGCCTGGGGGTCCACGAGCAGTACTTC. Protein sequence: CASSLGVHEQYF.

The J gene is TRBJ2-1, the V gene TRBV30, with D unresolved. The CDR3 contains 13 residues. Trimming took 2 bases from V and 0 from J, leaving 5 bases between them. The germline CDR1 and CDR2 sequences are GTSNPN and SVGIG (reference sequence). The CDR3 DNA is TGTGCCTGGAGTATGAGCTCCTACAATGAGCAGTTCTTC. Translated: CAWSMSSYNEQFF.

The sample holds a few counts of this clonotype. The J gene is TRBJ2-3, the V gene TRBV4-3, with D possibly being TRBD2 (6 bases). Germline V gene lookup returns CDR1 LGHNA and CDR2 YSLEER. This CDR3 has 18 residues. Between the trimmed V and J ends, which lost 0 bases and 0 bases, there was a span of 16 bases. This chain's CDR3 is CASSQDARWSGSTDTQYF. For the CDR3, the DNA is TGCGCCAGCAGCCAAGATGCAAGATGGAGCGGGAGCACAGATACGCAGTATTTT.

This clonotype was detected a few times. Here the CDR3 DNA reads TGCAGCGTTGTGCGGGGCCACGAGCAGTACTTC. As protein: CSVVRGHEQYF. V and J are TRBV29-1 and TRBJ2-7, with D possibly TRBD2 on 6 matching bases. This CDR3 is built from 11 residues. The germline CDR1 and CDR2 sequences are SQVTM and ANQGSEA. With 4 bases removed from V and 5 bases from J, the gap between germline ends came to 9 bases.

The chain is built from TRBV28 and TRBJ1-5; D unclear. The germline V and J ends were trimmed by 7 bases and 0 bases, with 10 bases remaining between them. Germline V gives CDR1 MDHEN, CDR2 SYDVKM. This CDR3 region has 14 residues. CDR3 DNA: TGTGCCAGCACCTTGGGGTTTAGCAATCAGCCCCAGCATTTT. Its protein is CASTLGFSNQPQHF.

This clonotype was observed at least ten times. J is TRBJ2-7 and V is TRBV28, with D unresolved. CDR1 is MDHEN, CDR2 SYDVKM, per germline. This CDR3 has 14 residues. Trimming took 3 bases from V and 5 from J, leaving 14 bases between them. The CDR3 coding sequence is TGTGCCAGCAGTTTGCTCCCGTCGTTCAACGAGCAGTACTTC. It encodes CASSLLPSFNEQYF.

The chain has TRBV7-2 and TRBJ2-5; 9 nucleotides agree with TRBD2. CDR1 is SGHTA, CDR2 FQGNSA, per germline. V dropped 5 bases and J dropped 4; count of bases not matched to a gene: 17. This CDR3 contains 18 residues. CDR3 sequence (DNA): TGTGCCAGCAGCCCCGGCCGGCGGCGGGGGGGGTTATTAGAGACCCAGTACTTC. Translation gives CASSPGRRRGGLLETQYF.